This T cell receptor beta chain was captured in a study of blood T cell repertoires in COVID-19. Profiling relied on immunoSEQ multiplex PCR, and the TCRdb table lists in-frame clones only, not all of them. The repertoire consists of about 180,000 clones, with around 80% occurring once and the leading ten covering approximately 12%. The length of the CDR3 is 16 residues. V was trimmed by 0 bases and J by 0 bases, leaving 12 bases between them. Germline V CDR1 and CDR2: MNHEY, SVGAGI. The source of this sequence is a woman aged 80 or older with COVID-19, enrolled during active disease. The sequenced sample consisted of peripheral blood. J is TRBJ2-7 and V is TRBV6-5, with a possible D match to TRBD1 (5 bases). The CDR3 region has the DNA TGTGCCAGCAGTTACTCAGGGGTGACTCTCTCCTACGAGCAGTACTTC. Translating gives CASSYSGVTLSYEQYF.